This TCR beta chain was sequenced during a study of CD8 T cells in ankylosing spondylitis. Trimming stripped 4 bases from V and 0 bases from J, with 11 bases between. CDR3 size: 16 residues. From germline, CDR1 is KGHDR and CDR2 SFDVKD. TCRdb ran MiXCR on the 5' RACE reads and lists one entry per CDR3 protein. The sample records about 800,000 distinct CDR3 sequences, about 11% being singletons. On this clonotype: Antigen unknown.

Whole-study findings and limits: There was a TCR beta motif, made of several highly homologous variants, that appeared characteristic of ankylosing spondylitis blood.

The genes are TRBV24-1 and TRBJ2-2; perhaps D is TRBD1 or TRBD2 (5 bases each). The sequence was collected from a male donor with ankylosing spondylitis. The specimen sequenced was blood, either unsorted or a sorted T cell fraction (not recorded which). This chain's CDR3 is CATSEPGTANTGELFF. CDR3 coding DNA: TGTGCCACCAGTGAGCCCGGGACGGCGAACACCGGGGAGCTGTTTTTT.